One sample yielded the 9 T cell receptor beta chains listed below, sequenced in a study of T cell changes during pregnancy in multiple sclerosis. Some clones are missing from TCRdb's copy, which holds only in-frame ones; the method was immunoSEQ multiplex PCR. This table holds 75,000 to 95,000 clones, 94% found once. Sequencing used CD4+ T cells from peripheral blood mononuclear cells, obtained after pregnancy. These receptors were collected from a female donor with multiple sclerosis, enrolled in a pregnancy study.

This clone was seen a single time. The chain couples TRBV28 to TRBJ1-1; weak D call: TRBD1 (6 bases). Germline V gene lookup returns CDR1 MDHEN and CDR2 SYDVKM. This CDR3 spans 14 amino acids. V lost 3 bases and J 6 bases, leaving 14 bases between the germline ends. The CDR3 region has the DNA TGTGCCAGCAGTTTTCGAGGGGGGGTGGCTGAAGCTTTCTTT. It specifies CASSFRGGVAEAFF.

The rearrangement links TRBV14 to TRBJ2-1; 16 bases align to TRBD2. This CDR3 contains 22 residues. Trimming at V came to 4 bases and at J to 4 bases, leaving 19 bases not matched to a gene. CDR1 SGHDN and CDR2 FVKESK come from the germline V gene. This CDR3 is CASSRRRPGTSGRGSFYNEQFF. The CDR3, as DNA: TGTGCCAGCAGCCGCCGACGACCGGGGACTAGCGGGAGGGGGTCCTTTTACAATGAGCAGTTCTTC.

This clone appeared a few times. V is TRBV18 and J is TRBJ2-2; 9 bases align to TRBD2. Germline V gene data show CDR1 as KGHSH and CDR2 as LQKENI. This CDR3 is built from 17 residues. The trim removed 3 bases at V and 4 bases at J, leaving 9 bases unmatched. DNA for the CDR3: TGTGCCAGCTCACCCCCGTCTAGCGGGATTTCCACCGGGGAGCTGTTTTTT. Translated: CASSPPSSGISTGELFF. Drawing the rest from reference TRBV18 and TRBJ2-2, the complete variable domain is NAGVMQNPRHLVRRRGQEARLRCSPMKGHSHVYWYRQLPEEGLKFMVYLQKENIIDESGMPKERFSAEFPKEGPSILRIQQVVRGDSAAYFCASSPPSSGISTGELFFGEGSRLTVL.

The CDR3 loop reads CASSLASPGNEQFF. The CDR3 DNA sequence: TGTGCCAGCAGTTTAGCTAGTCCCGGCAATGAGCAGTTCTTC. The chain links TRBV28 to TRBJ2-1; D uncertain. The length of the CDR3 is 14 residues. Germline assignment: CDR1 MDHEN and CDR2 SYDVKM. V was pared by 2 bases and J by 6 bases, with 11 bases between.

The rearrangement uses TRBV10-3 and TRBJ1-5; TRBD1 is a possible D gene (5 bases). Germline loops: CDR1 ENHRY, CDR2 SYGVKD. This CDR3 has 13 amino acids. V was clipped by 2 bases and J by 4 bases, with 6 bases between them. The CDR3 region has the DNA TGTGCCATCAGTGAGGCAGGGAATCAGCCCCAGCATTTT. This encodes CAISEAGNQPQHF.

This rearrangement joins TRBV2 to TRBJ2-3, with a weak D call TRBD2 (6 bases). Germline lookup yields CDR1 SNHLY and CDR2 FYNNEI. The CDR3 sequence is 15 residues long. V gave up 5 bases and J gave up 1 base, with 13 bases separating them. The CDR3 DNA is TGTGCCAGCAGTTCCAGGGAGGCCCGCACAGATACGCAGTATTTT. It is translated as CASSSREARTDTQYF.

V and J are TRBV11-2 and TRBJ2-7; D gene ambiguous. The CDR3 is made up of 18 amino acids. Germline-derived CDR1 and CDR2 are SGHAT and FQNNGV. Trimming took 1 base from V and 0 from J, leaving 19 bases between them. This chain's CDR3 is CASSLAFLDSISSYEQYF. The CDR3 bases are TGTGCCAGCAGCTTAGCTTTTCTAGACTCCATCAGCTCCTACGAGCAGTACTTC.

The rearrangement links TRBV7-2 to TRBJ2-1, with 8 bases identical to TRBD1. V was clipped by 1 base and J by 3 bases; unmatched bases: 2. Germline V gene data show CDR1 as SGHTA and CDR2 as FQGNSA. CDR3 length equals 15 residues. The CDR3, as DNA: TGTGCCAGCAGCTTAGATGGACAGGGCTACAATGAGCAGTTCTTC. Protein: CASSLDGQGYNEQFF.

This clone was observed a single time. As DNA, the CDR3 is TGTGCCAGCTCACCACCCACAGGTTACAATGAGCAGTTCTTC. Residues: CASSPPTGYNEQFF. V usage is TRBV18 and J usage is TRBJ2-1; tentatively, D is TRBD1 (5 bases). Germline CDR1 and CDR2: KGHSH and LQKENI. This CDR3 has 14 amino acids. Between the trimmed V and J ends, which lost 0 bases and 4 bases, there was a span of 7 bases. Supplemented by reference TRBV18 and TRBJ2-1, the full variable domain reads NAGVMQNPRHLVRRRGQEARLRCSPMKGHSHVYWYRQLPEEGLKFMVYLQKENIIDESGMPKERFSAEFPKEGPSILRIQQVVRGDSAAYFCASSPPTGYNEQFFGPGTRLTVL.